The 21 T cell receptor beta chains reported below all come from one sample, sequenced in a study of CD8+ T cells in alopecia areata. After isolation, RNA underwent reverse transcription to generate cDNA as the sequencing template. Data came from immunoSEQ multiplex PCR; TCRdb stores just in-frame clones and leaves some out. Altogether about 290,000 clones are present, more than 45% being singletons, with the ten largest covering under 2%. Sample treatment: oral pan-JAK inhibitor, 5-10 mg twice daily. This sample comprised CD4+ T cells sorted from blood, obtained at week 24, from a patient treated with tofacitinib. These receptors all come from a human donor with alopecia areata.

The V call is TRBV30, the J call TRBJ1-1; D call uncertain. Per the germline V gene, CDR1 is GTSNPN and CDR2 is SVGIG (reference sequence). The CDR3 sequence is 10 residues long. V gave up 0 bases and J gave up 9 bases, with 5 bases separating them. The CDR3 region has the DNA TGTGCCTGGAGTGTCCTTCAAGCTTTCTTT. Protein sequence: CAWSVLQAFF.

The V and J genes are TRBV30 and TRBJ2-7, with 7 positions matching TRBD1. The CDR3 runs 12 residues. Germline V gene sequence: CDR1 GTSNPN, CDR2 SVGIG (reference sequence). Trimming at V came to 2 bases and at J to 7 bases, leaving 5 bases not matched to a gene. CDR3 sequence: CAWSPNRGEQYF. The CDR3 nucleotides are TGTGCCTGGAGTCCAAACAGGGGAGAGCAGTACTTC.

This rearrangement joins TRBV5-6 to TRBJ2-7, with 9 bases matching TRBD1. The V and J ends lost 1 base and 3 bases, in that order; junction bases with no gene match: 2. The CDR3 runs 14 residues. CDR1 SGHDT and CDR2 YYEEEE come from the germline V gene. The CDR3 sequence is CASSLHRGLYEQYF. The DNA of the CDR3 is TGTGCCAGCAGCTTGCACAGGGGGCTCTACGAGCAGTACTTC.

This clone was counted between two and nine times. J is TRBJ1-2 and V is TRBV29-1, with 8 bases identical to TRBD1. The germline V gene encodes CDR1 SQVTM and CDR2 ANQGSEA. The CDR3 length is 14 residues. Trimming removed 6 bases from V and 0 bases from J; junction bases left unmatched: 6. CDR3 in amino acids: CSVDRGGANYGYTF. The CDR3 DNA reads as TGCAGCGTCGACAGGGGAGGGGCTAACTATGGCTACACCTTC.

The chain carries TRBV4-3 and TRBJ2-3; the D is unclear. V lost 0 bases to trimming and J lost 5 bases, with 6 bases between them. The CDR3 has 13 amino acids. Germline V gives CDR1 LGHNA, CDR2 YSLEER. The CDR3 here is CASSQEREDTQYF. Written as DNA, the CDR3 is TGCGCCAGCAGCCAAGAAAGGGAAGATACGCAGTATTTT.

V and J are TRBV25-1 and TRBJ2-7; 9 positions match TRBD1. V lost 1 base to trimming and J lost 1 base; unmatched junction nucleotides: 2. The CDR3 has 15 residues. Germline loops: CDR1 MGHDK, CDR2 SYGVNS. The CDR3 bases are TGTGCCAGCAGTGAATCGGGGACAGGGTCCTACGAGCAGTACTTC. Protein sequence: CASSESGTGSYEQYF.

The chain joins TRBV19 to TRBJ2-6; 7 nucleotides line up with TRBD1. Per germline, CDR1 LNHDA and CDR2 SQIVND (reference sequence). The length of the CDR3 is 18 residues. After removal of 3 bases from V and 0 bases from J, the junction contained 8 bases not matched to a gene. CDR3 loop: CASSMRGRQSSGANVLTF. CDR3 sequence (DNA): TGTGCCAGTAGTATGAGGGGGCGACAGAGCTCTGGGGCCAACGTCCTGACTTTC.

This clone is a singleton in its sample. The gene calls are TRBV5-6 and TRBJ2-1, with 9 bases fitting TRBD1. V lost 4 bases and J lost 4; bases outside the gene matches: 6. This CDR3 spans 15 amino acids. Germline values: CDR1 SGHDT, CDR2 YYEEEE. The CDR3 reads CASSRIGTGYNEQFF. CDR3 bases: TGTGCCAGCAGCAGAATCGGGACAGGGTACAATGAGCAGTTCTTC.

The chain joins TRBV5-6 to TRBJ2-3; 9 bases fit TRBD2. This CDR3 has 15 amino acids. Germline CDR1 SGHDT, CDR2 YYEEEE. V trimming: 4 bases; J trimming: 3 bases; junction bases outside the gene matches: 6. CDR3 protein: CASSRRLAGTDTQYF. The CDR3 bases are TGTGCCAGCAGCAGGAGGCTAGCGGGGACAGATACGCAGTATTTT.

Here the CDR3 reads CASSSDSAEVKQYF. The DNA for the CDR3 is TGTGCCAGCAGCTCAGACTCAGCCGAGGTGAAGCAGTACTTC. The chain is built from TRBV11-1 and TRBJ2-7; unclear D gene. The V end lost 4 bases, the J end lost 8 bases, and 18 bases lay between the germline ends. Germline assignment: CDR1 SGHAT and CDR2 FQDESV (reference sequence). This CDR3 comprises 14 residues. Full variable domain (outside the CDR3, taken from reference TRBV11-1 and TRBJ2-7): EAEVAQSPRYKITEKSQAVAFWCDPISGHATLYWYRQILGQGPELLVQFQDESVVDDSQLPKDRFSAERLKGVDSTLKIQPAELGDSAMYLCASSSDSAEVKQYFGPGTRLTVT.

A note on this clone: One end of the junction fails to match germline, which may point to a read error. The gene calls are TRBV7-8 and TRBJ2-7, with 8 positions matching TRBD1. From germline, CDR1 is SGHVS and CDR2 FQNEAQ. The CDR3 has 19 amino acids. The CDR3 nucleotides are TGTGCCAGCAGCTTAGCGAGCCCGCGAGGACAGGGAAGTGAGTACGAGCGGTACTTC. Translating it yields CASSLASPRGQGSEYERYF. The full variable domain, rest sourced from reference TRBV7-8 and TRBJ2-7, is GAGVSQSPRYKVAKRGQDVALRCDPISGHVSLFWYQQALGQGPEFLTYFQNEAQLDKSGLPSDRFFAERPEGSVSTLKIQRTQQEDSAVYLCASSLASPRGQGSEYERYFGPGTRLTVT.

The gene calls are TRBV30 and TRBJ2-4, with D perhaps given as TRBD1 or TRBD2 (5 bases each). V was shortened by 1 base and J by 14 bases, with 12 bases between the two germline ends. Germline V gene sequence: CDR1 GTSNPN, CDR2 SVGIG (reference sequence). CDR3 size: 11 residues. CDR3 nucleotides: TGTGCCTGGAGTGCCGGGGACCCCAAGTACTTC. Translating gives CAWSAGDPKYF.

The chain employs TRBV9 and TRBJ2-5; no clear D. CDR3 length: 13 amino acids. The V gene's germline CDR1 is SGDLS and CDR2 YYNGEE. V shed 3 bases and J shed 2 bases, with 8 bases lying between them. CDR3 coding DNA: TGTGCCAGCAGCGCTGGAAGGCAAGAGACCCAGTACTTC. Residues: CASSAGRQETQYF.

This chain connects TRBV30 to TRBJ1-1; D not resolved. CDR1 is GTSNPN, CDR2 SVGIG, per germline (reference sequence). The CDR3 has 13 residues. Trimming removed 3 bases from V and 0 bases from J, with 8 bases in between. CDR3 region: CAWSPEMNTEAFF. The CDR3 coding sequence is TGTGCCTGGAGCCCCGAAATGAACACTGAAGCTTTCTTT.

This clone was counted between two and nine times. The chain is built from TRBV23-1 and TRBJ2-3, with 8 positions matching TRBD1. TRBV23-1 is noted as an ORF with a role that remains uncertain. This CDR3 comprises 17 residues. The ends lost 4 bases at V and 1 base at J; junction bases unmatched: 10. This CDR3 reads CASSRVGQGAGTDTQYF. CDR3 nucleotides: TGCGCCAGCAGTCGAGTGGGCCAGGGGGCGGGCACAGATACGCAGTATTTT.

The chain couples TRBV30 to TRBJ1-2, with 10 nucleotides matching TRBD1. The CDR3 is made up of 14 amino acids. CDR1 and CDR2 (germline): GTSNPN, SVGIG (reference sequence). J lost 3 bases, V lost 5 bases, and 6 bases had no gene match. DNA for the CDR3: TGTGCCTGGCGACAGGGGGCTCTGGACTATGGCTACACCTTC. Translating it yields CAWRQGALDYGYTF.

V is TRBV2 and J is TRBJ1-5; TRBD1 might be the D (5 bases). The germline gives CDR1 SNHLY, CDR2 FYNNEI. The CDR3 has 14 amino acids. The V gene lost 6 bases and the J gene lost 9 bases, with 18 bases spanning the gap. CDR3 region: CASRPSEGTRPQHF. CDR3 nucleotide sequence: TGTGCCAGCAGGCCCTCTGAGGGGACGCGGCCCCAGCATTTT.

This rearrangement joins TRBV27 to TRBJ1-6; 8 nucleotides agree with TRBD1. The germline V gene encodes CDR1 MNHEY and CDR2 SMNVEV (reference sequence). There are 13 residues in the CDR3. Germline trimming cut 6 bases from V and 9 bases from J; bases unmatched to any gene: 4. As DNA, the CDR3 is TGTGCCAGCAGAGGACAGGGTACTTCACCCCTCCACTTT. Protein sequence: CASRGQGTSPLHF.

The chain links TRBV30 to TRBJ2-3; no clear D. The V gene's germline CDR1 is GTSNPN and CDR2 SVGIG (reference sequence). The CDR3 spans 12 residues. V lost 2 bases and J 1 base, leaving 4 bases between the germline ends. In DNA, the CDR3 is TGTGCCTGGAGTCCAGGCACAGATACGCAGTATTTT. Its protein is CAWSPGTDTQYF.

The V call is TRBV5-8, the J call TRBJ2-5; D may match TRBD1 or TRBD2 (6 bases each). The germline V gene has CDR1 SGHTS and CDR2 YDEGEE. The CDR3 is 15 amino acids. V lost 0 bases and J lost 5, with 14 bases in between. The CDR3 loop is CASSLASGAVETQYF. The CDR3 DNA is TGTGCCAGCAGCTTGGCTTCGGGGGCCGTTGAGACCCAGTACTTC.

This clone was seen a few times. Other nucleotide sequences in the sample specify the same CDR3. This chain connects TRBV6-5 to TRBJ1-2, with D hard to call. This CDR3 has 13 amino acids. Germline loops: CDR1 MNHEY, CDR2 SVGAGI. Trimming took 3 bases from V and 2 from J, leaving 7 bases between them. CDR3 coding DNA: TGTGCCAGCAGTTATAATCCCAACTATGGCTACACCTTC. It translates to CASSYNPNYGYTF.